This T cell receptor beta chain was sequenced during a study of T cells in Graves' hyperthyroidism and ophthalmopathy. Points from the study as a whole: Most thyroid-expanded clonotypes above 0.001 were also found in blood.

RNA transcripts were the template for amplifying TCR beta CDR3 regions. First-round RT-PCR with HTBI primers amplified the TCR CDR3 region. Using its own MiXCR run on the multiplex PCR reads, TCRdb lists one record per CDR3 protein. The sample gives around 400,000 distinct CDR3 sequences, about 13% of which show up once; around a tenth is in the top ten. This CDR3 is 13 amino acids long. Trimming left V 0 bases short and J 6 bases short, with 12 bases between. Germline V gene sequence: CDR1 GTSNPN, CDR2 SVGIG (reference sequence). In making diagnoses, clinical symptoms, serum thyroxine and TRAb, thyroid ultrasound and orbital computed tomography were all used. Notes on this clonotype: Its antigen is not known.

The sequence was collected from a woman younger than 30 with Graves' hyperthyroidism. Material: blood. This rearrangement joins TRBV30 to TRBJ2-7; D not certain. CDR3 coding DNA: TGTGCCTGGAGTGTGCCCTTCTCATTCGAGCAGTACTTC. Its translation: CAWSVPFSFEQYF.